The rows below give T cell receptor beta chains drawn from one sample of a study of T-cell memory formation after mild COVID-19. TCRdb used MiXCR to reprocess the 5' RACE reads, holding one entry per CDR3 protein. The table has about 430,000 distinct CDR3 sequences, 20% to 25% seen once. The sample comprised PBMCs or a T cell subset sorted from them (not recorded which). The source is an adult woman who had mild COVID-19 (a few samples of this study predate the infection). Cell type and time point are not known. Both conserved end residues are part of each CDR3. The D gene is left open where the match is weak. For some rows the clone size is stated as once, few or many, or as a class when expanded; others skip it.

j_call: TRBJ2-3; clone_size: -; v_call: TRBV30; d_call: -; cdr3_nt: TGTGCCTGGAGTGTTATGGCAGATACGCAGTATTTT; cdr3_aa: CAWSVMADTQYF
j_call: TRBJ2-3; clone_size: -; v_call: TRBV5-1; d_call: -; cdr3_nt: TGCGCCAGCAGCTTTGCGGGAAGGGGCACAGATACGCAGTATTTT; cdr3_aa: CASSFAGRGTDTQYF
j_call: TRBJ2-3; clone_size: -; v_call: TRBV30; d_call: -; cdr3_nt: TGTGCCTGGAATCTCGGGGATACGCAGTATTTT; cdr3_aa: CAWNLGDTQYF
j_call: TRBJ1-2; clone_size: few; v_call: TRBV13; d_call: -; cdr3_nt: TGTGCCAGCAGCTTCCGGGGGAACAGGCCTCGTGGCTACACCTTC; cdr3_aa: CASSFRGNRPRGYTF
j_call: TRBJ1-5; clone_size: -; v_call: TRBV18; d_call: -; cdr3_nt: TGTGCCAGCTCACTTACGGGAACCAGCAATCAGCCCCAGCATTTT; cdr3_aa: CASSLTGTSNQPQHF
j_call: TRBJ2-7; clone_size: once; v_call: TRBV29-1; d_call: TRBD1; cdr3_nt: TGCAGCGTTTGGACAGGGGGCTCCTACGAGCAGTACTTC; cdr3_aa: CSVWTGGSYEQYF
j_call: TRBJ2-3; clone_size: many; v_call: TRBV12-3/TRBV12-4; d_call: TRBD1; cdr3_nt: TGTGCCAGCAGTTCGGACAGGGGGCCGGATACGCAGTATTTT; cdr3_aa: CASSSDRGPDTQYF
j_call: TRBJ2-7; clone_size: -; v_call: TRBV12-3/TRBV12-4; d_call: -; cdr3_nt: TGTGCCAGCAGAGCTAGCGCCGGCTCCTACGAGCAGTACTTC; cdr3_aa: CASRASAGSYEQYF
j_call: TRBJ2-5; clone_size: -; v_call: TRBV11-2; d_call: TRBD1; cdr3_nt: TGTGCCAGCAGCCTACGGGGACAGGGGGCGCGAGAGACCCAGTACTTC; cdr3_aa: CASSLRGQGARETQYF
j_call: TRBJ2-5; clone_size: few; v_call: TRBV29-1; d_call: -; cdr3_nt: TGCAGCGTTATAGGGCTGGGAGGAGAGACCCAGTACTTC; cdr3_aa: CSVIGLGGETQYF
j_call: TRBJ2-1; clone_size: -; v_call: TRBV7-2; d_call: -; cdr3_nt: TGTGCCAGCAGCTTAGGGGGAATTTGGGATGAGCAGTTCTTC; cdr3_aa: CASSLGGIWDEQFF
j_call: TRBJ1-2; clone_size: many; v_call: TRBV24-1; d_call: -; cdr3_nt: TGTGCCACCAGTAGCCAGGACTATGGCTACACCTTC; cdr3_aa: CATSSQDYGYTF
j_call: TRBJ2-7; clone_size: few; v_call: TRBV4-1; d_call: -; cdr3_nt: TGCGCCAGCAGCCAAGATTTTCTTTTCTCCTACGAGCAGTACTTC; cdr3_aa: CASSQDFLFSYEQYF
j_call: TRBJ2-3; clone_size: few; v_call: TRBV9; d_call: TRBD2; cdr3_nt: TGTGCCAGCAGCGTAAGTCTGGACGGGACTAGCGGGAGGAACACAGATACGCAGTATTTT; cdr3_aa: CASSVSLDGTSGRNTDTQYF
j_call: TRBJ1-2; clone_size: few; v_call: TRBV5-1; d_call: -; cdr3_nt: TGCGCCAGCAGCCTGGTCTCAGGGGTTGTTGGCTACACCTTC; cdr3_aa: CASSLVSGVVGYTF
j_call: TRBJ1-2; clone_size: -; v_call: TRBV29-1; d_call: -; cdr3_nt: TGCAGCGTTGAGGGGTTGGACAGCTATGGCTACACCTTC; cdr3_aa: CSVEGLDSYGYTF
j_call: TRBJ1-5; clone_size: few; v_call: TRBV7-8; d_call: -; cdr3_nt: TGTGCCAGCAGCTTAGTGTCGGGACCAAGTCAGCCCCAGCATTTT; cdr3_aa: CASSLVSGPSQPQHF
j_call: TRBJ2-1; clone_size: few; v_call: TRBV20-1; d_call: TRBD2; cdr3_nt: TGCAGTGCCCATCAAGCGGGAGGGCCTCTCAATGAGCAGTTCTTC; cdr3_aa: CSAHQAGGPLNEQFF
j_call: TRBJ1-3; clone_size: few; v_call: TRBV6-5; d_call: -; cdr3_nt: TGTGCCAGCAGTTACTTTTCCAGTTCTGGAAACACCATATATTTT; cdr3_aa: CASSYFSSSGNTIYF
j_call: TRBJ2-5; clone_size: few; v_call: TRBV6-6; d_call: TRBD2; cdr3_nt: TGTGCCAGCAGCTCAACCTCGGGACTAGCGGGGGGTGGGGAGACCCAGTACTTC; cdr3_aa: CASSSTSGLAGGGETQYF
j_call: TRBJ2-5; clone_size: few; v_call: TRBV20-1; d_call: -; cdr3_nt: TGCAGTGCTAGAGATCGGGGGCGGGGACTTTCGGAGACCCAGTACTTC; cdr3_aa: CSARDRGRGLSETQYF
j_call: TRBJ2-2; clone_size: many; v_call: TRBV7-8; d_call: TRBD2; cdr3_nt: TGTGCCAGCAGCCGACTAGCGGGAGGGTACACCGGGGAGCTGTTTTTT; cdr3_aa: CASSRLAGGYTGELFF
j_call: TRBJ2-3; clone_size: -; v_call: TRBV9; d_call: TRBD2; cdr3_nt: TGTGCCAGCAGCAAAGGACTAGCGGGATACACAGATACGCAGTATTTT; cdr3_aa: CASSKGLAGYTDTQYF
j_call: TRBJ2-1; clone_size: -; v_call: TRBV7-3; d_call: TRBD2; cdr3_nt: TGTGCCAGCAGCTTACTTCTCTTGAGCGGGAGAATGACCTACAATGAGCAGTTCTTC; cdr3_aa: CASSLLLLSGRMTYNEQFF
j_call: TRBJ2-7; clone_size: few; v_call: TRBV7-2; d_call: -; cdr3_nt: TGTGCCAGCACGGGCCACAGCTCCTACGAGCAGTACTTC; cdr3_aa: CASTGHSSYEQYF
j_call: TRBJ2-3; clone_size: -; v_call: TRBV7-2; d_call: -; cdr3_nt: TGTGCCAGCAGCTTAGTTGGGTTTACGCAGTATTTT; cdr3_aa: CASSLVGFTQYF
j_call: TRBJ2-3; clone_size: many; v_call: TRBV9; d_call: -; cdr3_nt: TGTGCCAGCAGCCCGTGGACTCTACAGAGCACAGATACGCAGTATTTT; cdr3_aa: CASSPWTLQSTDTQYF
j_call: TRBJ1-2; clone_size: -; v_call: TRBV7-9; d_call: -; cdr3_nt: TGTGCCAGCAGCTTAATAGCCGATCCTGGCTACACCTTC; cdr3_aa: CASSLIADPGYTF